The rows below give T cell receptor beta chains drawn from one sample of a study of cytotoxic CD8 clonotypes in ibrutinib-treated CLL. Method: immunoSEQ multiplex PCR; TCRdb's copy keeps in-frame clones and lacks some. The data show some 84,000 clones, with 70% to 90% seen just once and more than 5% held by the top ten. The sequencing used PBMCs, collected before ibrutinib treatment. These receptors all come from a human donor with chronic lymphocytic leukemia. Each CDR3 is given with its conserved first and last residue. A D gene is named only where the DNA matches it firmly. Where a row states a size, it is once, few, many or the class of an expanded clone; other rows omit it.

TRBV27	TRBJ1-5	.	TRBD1	TGTGCCAGCAGTTTCGGGACAGGGGTCAATCAGCCCCAGCATTTT	CASSFGTGVNQPQHF
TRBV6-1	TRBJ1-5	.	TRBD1	TGTGCCAGCAGGGTGGGGGACAGATTGGTTCAGCCCCAGCATTTT	CASRVGDRLVQPQHF
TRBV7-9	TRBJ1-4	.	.	TGTGCCAGCAGCCAAGGGGTGACTAATGAAAAACTGTTTTTT	CASSQGVTNEKLFF
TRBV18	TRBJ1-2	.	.	TGTGCCAGCTCACCCGGTCTTGGCTCAAACTATGGCTACACCTTC	CASSPGLGSNYGYTF
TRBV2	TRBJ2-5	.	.	TGTGCCAGCAGTGTCAGTGAGACCCAGTACTTC	CASSVSETQYF
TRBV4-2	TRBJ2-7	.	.	TGTGCCAGCAGCCGCGCGAACGAGCAGTACTTC	CASSRANEQYF
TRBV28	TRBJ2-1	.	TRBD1	TGTGCCAGCAGTTCATACAGGGGTTATACCAGCTCCTACAATGAGCAGTTCTTC	CASSSYRGYTSSYNEQFF
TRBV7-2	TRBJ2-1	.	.	TGTGCCAGCAGCTTAACGGTCTCAGTAGGGCAGTTCTTC	CASSLTVSVGQFF
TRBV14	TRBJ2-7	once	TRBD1	TGTGCCAGCAGCCAAGGAGCCCAGGAACAGGGGCTCTCCTACGAGCAGTACTTC	CASSQGAQEQGLSYEQYF
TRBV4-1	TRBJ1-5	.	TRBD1	TGCGCCAGCAGCCAAGCTTTCGGGACAGGGTTTTCTAAGGATCAGCCCCAGCATTTT	CASSQAFGTGFSKDQPQHF
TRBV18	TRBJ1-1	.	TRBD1	TGTGCCAGCTCACCACCCAAACAGGGGTTGAACACTGAAGCTTTCTTT	CASSPPKQGLNTEAFF
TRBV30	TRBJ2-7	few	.	TGTGCCTGGGGGCCCCCCCCTCGGGCCTTCGCGTCCTACGAGCAGTACTTC	CAWGPPPRAFASYEQYF
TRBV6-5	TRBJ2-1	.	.	TGTGCCAGCAGAGGATGGAAAGAGCAGTTCTTC	CASRGWKEQFF
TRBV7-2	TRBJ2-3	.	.	TGTGCCAGCAGCCTCAGGGGAGGGGATACGCAGTATTTT	CASSLRGGDTQYF
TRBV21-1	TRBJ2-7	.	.	TGTGCCAGCAGCAAAGTGGGGGTGGGCCTCAATAAAGAATACGAGCAGTACTTC	CASSKVGVGLNKEYEQYF
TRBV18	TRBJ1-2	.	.	TGTGCCAGCTCACCTGATAGTGGCTACACCTTC	CASSPDSGYTF
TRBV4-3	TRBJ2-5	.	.	TGCGCCAGCGCCAGGAGCCGCGGGGAGACCCAGTACTTC	CASARSRGETQYF
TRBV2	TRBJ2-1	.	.	TGTGCCAGCAGTGAAACTCGGCATGAGCAGTTCTTC	CASSETRHEQFF
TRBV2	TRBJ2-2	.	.	TGTGCCAGCAGTGAACGGAGGGCGAGGGTCCAAACCGGGGAGCTGTTTTTT	CASSERRARVQTGELFF
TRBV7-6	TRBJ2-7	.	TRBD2	TGTGCCAGCAGCCTAGCGGAGGCCTACTCCTACGAGCAGTACTTC	CASSLAEAYSYEQYF
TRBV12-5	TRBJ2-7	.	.	TGTGCTAGTGGCAGGGGCCCCTCCTACGAGCAGTACTTC	CASGRGPSYEQYF
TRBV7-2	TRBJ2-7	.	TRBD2	TGTGCCAGCAGCTGGGATGTGGCGGGAGAGGGCGAGCAGTACTTC	CASSWDVAGEGEQYF
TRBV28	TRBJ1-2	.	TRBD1	TGTGCCAGCAGTTCCCGGGACAGGACTACCCTTAACTATGGCTACACCTTC	CASSSRDRTTLNYGYTF
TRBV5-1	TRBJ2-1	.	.	TGCGCCAGCAGCTTGGTAGGTCTCGGTTACAATGAGCAGTTCTTC	CASSLVGLGYNEQFF
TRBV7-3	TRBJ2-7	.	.	TGTGCCAGCAGCTTACGGGGTTCGCGGTCCTACGAGCAGTACTTC	CASSLRGSRSYEQYF
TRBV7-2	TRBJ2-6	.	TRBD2	TGTGCCAGCAGCCCACGGGGCAGGGAGGGAGTAGGGGCCAACGTCCTGACTTTC	CASSPRGREGVGANVLTF
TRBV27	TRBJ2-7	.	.	TGTGCCAGCAAAGGGGTCCAGACCTACGAGCAGTACTTC	CASKGVQTYEQYF
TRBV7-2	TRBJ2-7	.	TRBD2	TGTGCCAGCAGCTTAGTCGTAGCGGGGCCGACGGGCCACGAGCAGTACTTC	CASSLVVAGPTGHEQYF
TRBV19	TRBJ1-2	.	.	TGTGCCAGTACTCGGACAGAATATGGCTACACCTTC	CASTRTEYGYTF
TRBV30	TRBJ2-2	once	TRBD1	TGTGCCTTATACAGGGGTTCCGGGGAGCTGTTTTTT	CALYRGSGELFF
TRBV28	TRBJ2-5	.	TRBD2	TGTGCCAGCAGTCCCCCGACTAGCTCCCAAAGGACCCAGTACTTC	CASSPPTSSQRTQYF
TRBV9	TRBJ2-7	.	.	TGTGCCAGCAGCCAGGACTCAGGGGTATCCTACGAGCAGTACTTC	CASSQDSGVSYEQYF
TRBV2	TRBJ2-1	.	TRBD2	TGTGCCAGCAGCCCCACCGGGACTAGCGGGATAGTGCGGGACAATGAGCAGTTCTTC	CASSPTGTSGIVRDNEQFF
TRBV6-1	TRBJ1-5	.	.	TGTGCCAGCAGTGAGACAGGTTTCCGTGCTCAGCCCCAGCATTTT	CASSETGFRAQPQHF
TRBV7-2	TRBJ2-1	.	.	TGTGCCAGCAGCCTTTATACAGGGTGGATCAATGAGCAGTTCTTC	CASSLYTGWINEQFF
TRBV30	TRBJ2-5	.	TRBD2	TGTGCCTGGTCGGGGGGGTGGCGGGAGACCCAGTACTTC	CAWSGGWRETQYF
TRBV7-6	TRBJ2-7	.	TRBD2	TGTGCCAGCAGCTTACGTTTTGGTAGCGGGAGTTCTTACGAGCAGTACTTC	CASSLRFGSGSSYEQYF
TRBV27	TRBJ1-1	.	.	TGTGCCAGCAGGGGGCTGAACACTGAAGCTTTCTTT	CASRGLNTEAFF
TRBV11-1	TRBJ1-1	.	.	TGTGCCAGCAGCTTCGGGGCAATGAACACTGAAGCTTTCTTT	CASSFGAMNTEAFF
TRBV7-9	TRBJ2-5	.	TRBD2	TGTGCCAGCGGGGAGGGGCAGGGAGTGGGAGAGACCCAGTACTTC	CASGEGQGVGETQYF
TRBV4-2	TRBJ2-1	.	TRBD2	TGTGCCAGCAGCTCGGGACTACACAATGAGCAGTTCTTC	CASSSGLHNEQFF
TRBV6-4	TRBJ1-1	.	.	TGTGCCAGCAGTCGGGATCTAGGGTTTGAAGCTTTCTTT	CASSRDLGFEAFF
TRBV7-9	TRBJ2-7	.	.	TGTGCCAGCGGTGGTCGAGGGAGAGGGACCTACGAGCAGTACTTC	CASGGRGRGTYEQYF
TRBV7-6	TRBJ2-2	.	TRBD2	TGTGCCAGCACCCCAAGTGGCGCGGGAGGGGTCTCCGGGGAGCTGTTTTTT	CASTPSGAGGVSGELFF
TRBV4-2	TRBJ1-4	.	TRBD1	TGTGCCAGCAGCCAACTTCATGACAGGGCTAATGAAAAACTGTTTTTT	CASSQLHDRANEKLFF
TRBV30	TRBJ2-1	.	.	TGTGCCCATGATGGCCCCCGCAATGAGCAGTTCTTC	CAHDGPRNEQFF
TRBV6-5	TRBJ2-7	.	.	TGTGCCAGCAGTTACTCTTCAATATACGAGCAGTACTTC	CASSYSSIYEQYF
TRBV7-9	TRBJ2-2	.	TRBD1	TGTGCCAGCAGAGGGACAGGGGGCGTTTACACCGGGGAGCTGTTTTTT	CASRGTGGVYTGELFF
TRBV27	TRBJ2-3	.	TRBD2	TGTGCCAGCAGTTTATTGACTAGCGGGAGGGCCCCCCATACGCAGTATTTT	CASSLLTSGRAPHTQYF
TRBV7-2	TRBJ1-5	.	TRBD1	TGTGCCAGCAGCTTAGCTGACAGGGCTGGACAGCCCCAGCATTTT	CASSLADRAGQPQHF
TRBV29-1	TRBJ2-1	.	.	TGCAGCGTTACGAAAAACCAGGGTGGTTATAACACCTACAATGAGCAGTTCTTC	CSVTKNQGGYNTYNEQFF
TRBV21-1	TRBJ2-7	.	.	TGTGCCAGCAGCATTTTAGAGCTTCCCTACGAGCAGTACTTC	CASSILELPYEQYF
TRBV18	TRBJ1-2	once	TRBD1	TGTGCCAGCTCACCAGATAACAGGGGGCTTGGCTACACCTTC	CASSPDNRGLGYTF
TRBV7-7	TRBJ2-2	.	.	TGTGCCAGCAGCCCTGGCCCCGCGAAGGGAACCGGGGAGCTGTTTTTT	CASSPGPAKGTGELFF
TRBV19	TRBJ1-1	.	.	TGTGCCAGTAGTACACCAGGGAGCCGGCCTGGAGCTTTCTTT	CASSTPGSRPGAFF
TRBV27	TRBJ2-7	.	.	TGTGCCAGCAGTTTATCAACTCAGGGAGTAGTGTACTTC	CASSLSTQGVVYF
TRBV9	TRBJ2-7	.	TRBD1	TGTGCCAGCAGCGTATACCGGGACAGCAAAGATCAGTACTTC	CASSVYRDSKDQYF
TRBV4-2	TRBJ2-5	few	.	TGTGCCAGCAGCCAAGAGGGGACGGAGGGCGCGGCCCAGTACTTC	CASSQEGTEGAAQYF
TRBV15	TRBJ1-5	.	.	TGTGCCACCAGCAGAGATAGTTCGGGTAGTCAGCCCCAGCATTTT	CATSRDSSGSQPQHF
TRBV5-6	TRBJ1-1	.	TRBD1	TGTGCCAGCAGCCTGGTGACAGGGTTTACCACTGAAGCTTTCTTT	CASSLVTGFTTEAFF